There are a few counts of the clone carrying this T cell receptor (beta chain). This sample was included in a study of blood T cell repertoires in COVID-19. Study-wide background: The origin of the acute and convalescent COVID-19 samples was the United States, Italy and Spain.

Assay: immunoSEQ multiplex PCR; the TCRdb copy retains only in-frame clones and omits some. The table lists 650,000 to 800,000 clones, 75% to 90% of them singletons. The sequence was collected from a woman aged 18-29 years with acute or convalescent COVID-19. Material: peripheral blood.

Here the CDR3 DNA reads TGTGCCAGCAGCCAGACAGGGAGCTCCTACGAGCAGTACTTC. Translation gives CASSQTGSSYEQYF. The J gene is TRBJ2-7, the V gene TRBV5-4, with 7 bases aligning to TRBD1. Germline-derived CDR1 and CDR2 are SGHNT and YYREEE (reference sequence). V gave up 4 bases and J gave up 0 bases; unmatched junction bases: 4. The CDR3 has 14 amino acids.